This TCR beta chain appears in the sequencing data of a study of naive and memory T cell subsets. Both TRBC1 and TRBC2 were covered by a beta constant-region primer of two equimolar oligonucleotides. TCRdb reanalysed the UMI-ligation and nested PCR reads using MiXCR and keeps one entry per CDR3 protein. The table includes around 160,000 distinct CDR3 sequences, 15% to 20% detected once. The V end was cut by 5 bases, the J end by 6 bases, with 19 bases between. The CDR3 covers 15 residues. Germline V gives CDR1 SGHTA, CDR2 FQGTGA. The material sequenced was naive CD4+ T cells from blood. The clonotype comes from a human donor in good health. The chain has TRBV7-3 and TRBJ1-1; D not certain. The CDR3 here is CASSVSPGPSSEAFF. In nucleotides, the CDR3 is TGTGCCAGCAGCGTTAGTCCCGGGCCATCGTCTGAAGCTTTCTTT.